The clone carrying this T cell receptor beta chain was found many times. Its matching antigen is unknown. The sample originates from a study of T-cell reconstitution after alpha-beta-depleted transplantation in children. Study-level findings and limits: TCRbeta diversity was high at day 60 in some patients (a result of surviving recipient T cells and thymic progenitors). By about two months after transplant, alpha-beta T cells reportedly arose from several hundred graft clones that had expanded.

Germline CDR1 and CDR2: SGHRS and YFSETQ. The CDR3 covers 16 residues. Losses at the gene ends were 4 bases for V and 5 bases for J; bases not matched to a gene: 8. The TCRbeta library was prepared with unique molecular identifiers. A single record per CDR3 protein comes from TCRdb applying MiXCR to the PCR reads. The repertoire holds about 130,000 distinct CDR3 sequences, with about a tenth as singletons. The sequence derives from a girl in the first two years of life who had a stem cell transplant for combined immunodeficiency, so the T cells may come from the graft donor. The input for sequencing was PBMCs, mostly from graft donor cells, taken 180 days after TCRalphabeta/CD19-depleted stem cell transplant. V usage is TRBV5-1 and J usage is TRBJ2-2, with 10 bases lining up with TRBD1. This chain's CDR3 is CASSPRTGGRTGELFF. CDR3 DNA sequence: TGCGCCAGCAGCCCACGGACAGGGGGAAGGACCGGGGAGCTGTTTTTT.